The entry that follows covers one T cell receptor beta chain sequence. The CDR3 extends over 14 amino acids. Germline values: CDR1 GTSNPN, CDR2 SVGIG (reference sequence). The ends were cut back, 3 bases at V and 4 bases at J, with 12 bases in the middle. The data originate from a study of blood T cell repertoires in COVID-19. In the source study's methods: For nucleated cells, counts were estimated from reference gene primer amplification. TCRdb's table, derived via immunoSEQ multiplex PCR, lists solely in-frame clones and lacks some. V and J calls and clone size come straight from that table; D and trimming were deduced from the DNA. The sample lists hundreds of thousands of clones; roughly 90% were seen once.

This clonotype was sampled from a man aged 35 to 55 with acute or convalescent COVID-19. The source material was peripheral blood. This sequence joins TRBV30 and TRBJ2-2, with D possibly being TRBD2 (6 bases). CDR3 region: CAWRTGVPTGELFF. The CDR3 DNA is TGTGCCTGGAGAACGGGGGTACCCACCGGGGAGCTGTTTTTT.